One sample yielded the 23 T cell receptor beta chains listed below, sequenced in a study of blood T cells in healthy people across ages. Combining a sample-barcoded 5' primer with a J-beta primer mix, a second PCR ran for 7 to 11 cycles. MiXCR was run by TCRdb on the 5' RACE reads, yielding one entry per CDR3 protein. The data contain more than 1 million distinct CDR3 sequences, more than 40% of them singletons. Material for sequencing was blood. Every receptor here comes from a woman aged 55-75 years in good health.

In its sample, this clonotype was seen a few times. This chain connects TRBV7-3 to TRBJ2-7; maybe TRBD1 (6 bases). The CDR3 is 15 residues long. Trimming removed 0 bases from V and 2 bases from J, with 11 bases in between. Germline-derived CDR1 and CDR2 are SGHTA and FQGTGA. The CDR3 sequence: CASSLTGTSTYEQYF. The CDR3 coding sequence is TGTGCCAGCAGCTTAACAGGGACATCTACCTACGAGCAGTACTTC.

CDR3 residues: CASSLGLAGALIGEQYF. DNA of the CDR3: TGTGCCAGCAGTTTAGGACTAGCGGGAGCATTGATCGGCGAGCAGTACTTC. The chain recombines TRBV28 with TRBJ2-7, with 13 positions matching TRBD2. The ends lost 2 bases at V and 6 bases at J; junction bases unmatched: 10. This CDR3 contains 17 residues. Germline V gives CDR1 MDHEN, CDR2 SYDVKM. The entire variable domain, with the rest obtained from reference TRBV28 and TRBJ2-7, is as follows: DVKVTQSSRYLVKRTGEKVFLECVQDMDHENMFWYRQDPGLGLRLIYFSYDVKMKEKGDIPEGYSVSREKKERFSLILESASTNQTSMYLCASSLGLAGALIGEQYFGPGTRLTVT.

With respect to this clonotype: A clone one base away is much larger, so this may be a read error. V and J are TRBV29-1 and TRBJ2-5; D not certain. The CDR3 runs 12 residues. V was pared by 6 bases and J by 1 base, with 9 bases between. CDR1 and CDR2 from the germline V gene are SQVTM and ANQGSEA. The CDR3, as DNA: TGCAGCGTAAGGGTCAGCCAAGAGACCCAGTACTTC. It is translated as CSVRVSQETQYF.

This clonotype was observed a handful of times. The chain couples TRBV12-3 or TRBV12-4 to TRBJ2-1; TRBD1 or TRBD2 may be the D gene (5 bases each). CDR3 length: 16 amino acids. Trimming removed 1 base at V and 4 bases at J, with 14 bases between. This chain's CDR3 is CASSLGDQITYNEQFF. CDR3 bases: TGTGCCAGCAGTTTAGGGGACCAGATTACTTACAATGAGCAGTTCTTC.

This clonotype has a handful of counts. This sequence joins TRBV29-1 and TRBJ2-3; TRBD1 might be the D (5 bases). Germline CDR1 SQVTM, CDR2 ANQGSEA. V was shortened by 4 bases and J by 6 bases, with 11 bases between the two germline ends. This CDR3 contains 12 residues. CDR3 in amino acids: CSVGRVSDTQYF. The CDR3 nucleotides are TGCAGCGTTGGCAGGGTTTCCGATACGCAGTATTTT.

This clonotype was seen a few times. This chain joins TRBV24-1 and TRBJ2-1; TRBD1 is a possible D gene (5 bases). Germline CDR1 and CDR2: KGHDR and SFDVKD. Trimming stripped 10 bases from V and 7 bases from J, with 13 bases between. The CDR3 has 12 amino acids. The CDR3 reads CATRGRLNEQFF. The CDR3 nucleotides are TGTGCCACAAGGGGCCGGTTGAATGAGCAGTTCTTC.

This clonotype has only one observation. The chain couples TRBV7-8 to TRBJ1-5; D might be TRBD1 (5 bases). The germline V gene has CDR1 SGHVS and CDR2 FQNEAQ. V was pared by 2 bases and J by 4 bases, with 15 bases between. The CDR3 consists of 16 residues. In DNA, the CDR3 is TGTGCCAGCAGCTTAATGGGGGGATCGGGAAATCAGCCCCAGCATTTT. This translates into CASSLMGGSGNQPQHF.

CDR3 loop: CASGLPQSGTSGRGLVNEQFF. Here the CDR3 DNA reads TGTGCTAGTGGTTTGCCGCAATCCGGGACTAGCGGGAGGGGGTTGGTCAATGAGCAGTTCTTC. This chain uses TRBV12-5 with TRBJ2-1, with TRBD2 matching over 16 bases. V was pared by 2 bases and J by 6 bases, with 16 bases of the junction left unmatched. CDR3 length equals 21 residues. Germline CDR1 reads LGHNT; CDR2 reads FRNRAP.

The chain employs TRBV27 and TRBJ2-3; D gene ambiguous. The CDR3 runs to 13 residues. In germline, CDR1 is MNHEY, CDR2 SMNVEV (reference sequence). Trimming pared 6 bases from V and 4 bases from J, leaving 11 bases between. The CDR3 bases are TGTGCCAGCAGCCCCTTGGGTCCAGATACGCAGTATTTT. Protein product: CASSPLGPDTQYF.

The CDR3 here is CSEAGLAGVNEQFF. The CDR3 DNA reads TGCAGTGAGGCGGGGCTAGCGGGAGTTAATGAGCAGTTCTTC. The chain recombines TRBV20-1 with TRBJ2-1; 10 nucleotides agree with TRBD2. J gave up 7 bases and V 7 bases, and 10 bases lay outside the gene matches. This CDR3 spans 14 amino acids. Germline values: CDR1 DFQATT, CDR2 SNEGSKA (reference sequence).

V and J are TRBV19 and TRBJ1-2, with a possible D match to TRBD1 (6 bases). The CDR3 covers 13 residues. Germline V gene sequence: CDR1 LNHDA, CDR2 SQIVND (reference sequence). V lost 5 bases, J lost 8 bases, and 15 bases lay in between. CDR3 sequence reads: CASSFGTPMGYTF. CDR3 nucleotides: TGTGCCAGTAGTTTCGGGACACCGATGGGCTACACCTTC.

The chain couples TRBV20-1 to TRBJ2-3; 15 nucleotides agree with TRBD2. Germline CDR1 is DFQATT and CDR2 is SNEGSKA (reference sequence). CDR3 length equals 17 residues. V lost 6 bases, J lost 0 bases, and 7 bases stayed unmatched. CDR3 region: CSAPGTSGRTSTDTQYF. CDR3 nucleotide sequence: TGCAGTGCCCCCGGGACTAGCGGGAGGACTAGCACAGATACGCAGTATTTT.

V gene TRBV6-2 or TRBV6-3 combines with J gene TRBJ2-2; TRBD2 matches at 9 bases. The germline CDR1 and CDR2 sequences are MNHEY and SVGEGT. J was trimmed by 5 bases and V by 7 bases; bases with no gene match: 20. CDR3 length: 19 residues. The CDR3 DNA is TGTGCCAGCACCTTCAGCTTGCCGCGGGAGGGATTAGGAACCGGGGAGCTGTTTTTT. Amino acid sequence: CASTFSLPREGLGTGELFF.

The V call is TRBV29-1, the J call TRBJ2-1; weak D call: TRBD2 (5 bases). This CDR3 is 16 amino acids long. V gave up 0 bases and J gave up 8 bases, with 20 bases separating them. Germline assignment: CDR1 SQVTM and CDR2 ANQGSEA. CDR3 loop: CSVEDFSALALDEQFF. The DNA for the CDR3 is TGCAGCGTTGAAGATTTTTCGGCGCTAGCTTTGGATGAGCAGTTCTTC.

The rearrangement links TRBV30 to TRBJ2-1; TRBD1 agrees at 12 bases. V shed 3 bases and J 0 bases; nucleotides not matched to a gene: 21. This CDR3 is built from 22 residues. The germline CDR1 and CDR2 sequences are GTSNPN and SVGIG (reference sequence). CDR3 region: CAWRPRDRGLHVADSSYNEQFF. The CDR3 DNA is TGTGCCTGGAGGCCCCGGGACAGGGGGCTCCATGTAGCGGATAGCTCCTACAATGAGCAGTTCTTC.

The chain links TRBV27 to TRBJ2-1; 13 bases fit TRBD2. Germline loops: CDR1 MNHEY, CDR2 SMNVEV (reference sequence). V lost 4 bases and J lost 7; bases outside the gene matches: 16. CDR3 length: 19 amino acids. The DNA of the CDR3 is TGTGCCAGCAGTTCCCGGGGACTAGCGGGGAGATTGGGGTTTAATGAGCAGTTCTTC. Translated: CASSSRGLAGRLGFNEQFF.

CDR3 in DNA: TGTGCCAGCAGCCTCGGAAGACTAGCGGGAGGGGAGACCCAGTACTTC. It yields the protein CASSLGRLAGGETQYF. The rearrangement uses TRBV3-1 and TRBJ2-7, with 14 bases that match TRBD2. The DNA end is a closer match to TRBJ2-5, so the J assignment may be wrong. The CDR3 length is 16 residues. Per germline, CDR1 LGHDT and CDR2 YNNKEL (reference sequence).

CDR3 amino acids: CATSTRQGKNEKLFF. The CDR3 nucleotides read TGTGCCACCAGCACCAGACAGGGGAAAAATGAAAAACTGTTTTTT. J is TRBJ1-4 and V is TRBV15, with TRBD1 matching 8 bases. Germline V gives CDR1 LNHNV, CDR2 YYDKDF (reference sequence). The V gene end was trimmed by 4 bases and the J gene end by 5 bases; junction bases not matched to a gene: 6. This CDR3 is built from 15 residues.

This chain uses TRBV5-1 with TRBJ2-3, with D perhaps TRBD2 (6 bases). The CDR3 has 15 amino acids. Germline assignment: CDR1 SGHRS and CDR2 YFSETQ. V lost 0 bases, J lost 1 base, and 9 bases lay in between. CDR3 sequence: CASSLDGSRTDTQYF. The CDR3 DNA reads TGCGCCAGCAGCTTGGACGGGAGCCGCACAGATACGCAGTATTTT.

The gene calls are TRBV27 and TRBJ2-5, with D perhaps assigned TRBD1 or TRBD2 (6 bases each). The germline V gene has CDR1 MNHEY and CDR2 SMNVEV (reference sequence). The CDR3 runs to 16 residues. The V end lost 6 bases, the J end lost 11 bases, and 28 bases lay between the germline ends. In DNA form, the CDR3 reads TGTGCCAGCAGCCCCCACTCACAGGGAGGATTGGGGGAACAGTACTTC. Protein sequence: CASSPHSQGGLGEQYF.

The V gene is TRBV10-3, the J gene TRBJ2-3; a weak D match, TRBD2 (6 bases). The germline V gene encodes CDR1 ENHRY and CDR2 SYGVKD. The CDR3 contains 16 residues. The germline V and J ends were trimmed by 6 bases and 1 base, with 17 bases remaining between them. The CDR3 region is CAIRAPGGIRTDTQYF. CDR3 nucleotides: TGTGCCATCAGGGCCCCCGGAGGGATACGCACAGATACGCAGTATTTT.

There are a few counts of this clonotype. The chain employs TRBV29-1 and TRBJ2-5, with 8 bases fitting TRBD1. Germline CDR1 is SQVTM and CDR2 is ANQGSEA. The junction had 2 bases not matched to a gene; V was cut back by 3 bases and J by 5 bases. This CDR3 comprises 12 residues. This CDR3 reads CSVDYRGETQYF. CDR3 DNA sequence: TGCAGCGTTGACTACAGGGGGGAGACCCAGTACTTC. The entire variable domain, with the rest obtained from reference TRBV29-1 and TRBJ2-5, is as follows: SAVISQKPSRDICQRGTSLTIQCQVDSQVTMMFWYRQQPGQSLTLIATANQGSEATYESGFVIDKFPISRPNLTFSTLTVSNMSPEDSSIYLCSVDYRGETQYFGPGTRLLVL.

The V and J genes are TRBV20-1 and TRBJ2-3; D gene uncertain. The CDR3 length is 12 residues. Germline loops: CDR1 DFQATT, CDR2 SNEGSKA (reference sequence). V lost 6 bases to trimming and J lost 4 bases, with 11 bases between them. CDR3 region: CSAPGTPDTQYF. The CDR3 DNA is TGCAGTGCCCCCGGAACCCCAGATACGCAGTATTTT.